These 4 T cell receptor beta chains were sequenced from one sample in a study of regulatory T cells in long-lasting Graves disease. Building the TCR beta libraries relied on iRepertoire HTBI primers, and CDR3 regions underwent Arm-PCR. TCRdb re-derived calls from the multiplex PCR reads in MiXCR, one entry per CDR3 protein. The sample contains roughly 450,000 distinct CDR3 sequences, 23% of which appear only once. Time point indicated: persistent/refractory GD, antithyroid drugs over 5 years with positive TRAb. Making the TCR library involved RNA that had been extracted from PBMCs. The sample consisted of peripheral blood mononuclear cells (PBMCs), taken when the disease was refractory, from a patient treated with antithyroid drugs. The source is a female donor with Graves disease.

The V and J genes are TRBV20-1 and TRBJ1-2, with D perhaps TRBD1 (5 bases). V was trimmed by 5 bases and J by 4 bases, leaving 17 bases between them. The CDR3 length is 14 residues. CDR1 is DFQATT and CDR2 is SNEGSKA in the germline V gene (reference sequence). CDR3: CSALGLRVGYGYTF. CDR3 sequence (DNA): TGCAGTGCTTTGGGACTGCGGGTGGGCTATGGCTACACCTTC.

This clonotype appeared many times. The chain combines TRBV7-2 with TRBJ1-2; 10 nucleotides agree with TRBD1. The V segment lost 4 bases and the J segment 4 bases; nucleotides outside the gene matches: 6. The CDR3 consists of 15 residues. The germline V gene encodes CDR1 SGHTA and CDR2 FQGNSA. The CDR3 region is CASSSETGGGYGYTF. The DNA of the CDR3 is TGTGCCAGCAGCTCGGAGACAGGGGGCGGCTATGGCTACACCTTC. The entire variable domain, with the rest obtained from reference TRBV7-2 and TRBJ1-2, is as follows: GAGVSQSPSNKVTEKGKDVELRCDPISGHTALYWYRQSLGQGLEFLIYFQGNSAPDKSGLPSDRFSAERTGGSVSTLTIQRTQQEDSAVYLCASSSETGGGYGYTFGSGTRLTVV.

Many counts were recorded for this clonotype. In nucleotides, the CDR3 is TGTGCCAGCGTCGGGCTAGCGGGAGCCTACGAGCAGTACTTC. Amino acid sequence: CASVGLAGAYEQYF. V usage is TRBV2 and J usage is TRBJ2-7; TRBD2 agrees at 10 bases. Looked up from germline, CDR1 is SNHLY and CDR2 is FYNNEI. This CDR3 spans 14 amino acids. V lost 8 bases to trimming and J lost 2 bases; unmatched junction nucleotides: 6.

The chain is built from TRBV4-1 and TRBJ1-2; 11 bases agree with TRBD1. The CDR3 length is 16 residues. V was clipped by 2 bases and J by 8 bases; unmatched bases: 10. Germline-derived CDR1 and CDR2 are MGHRA and YSYEKL. CDR3 protein: CASSQPGQGASRGYTF. The CDR3 nucleotides read TGCGCCAGCAGCCAACCTGGACAGGGGGCATCTCGGGGCTACACCTTC.